A single sample gave rise to the 14 T cell receptor beta chains below, sequenced in a study of T cell clonotyping in hematopoietic cell transplantation. TCRdb's table, derived via immunoSEQ multiplex PCR, lists solely in-frame clones and lacks some. There are 15,000 to 20,000 clones in the sample; more than 75% occur only once, and 3.5% to 5% lies in the top ten. Sequences were derived from PBMCs, sampled 100 days after allogeneic stem cell transplant. The receptors were gathered from a male patient between 60 and 69 years old who had an allogeneic stem cell transplant from a related donor, so the T cells may come from the graft donor. Some clones in this sample may be carry-over from other donors' samples.

The V gene is TRBV5-1, the J gene TRBJ2-1; D not certain. V gave up 5 bases and J gave up 6 bases, with 6 bases separating them. CDR3 size: 11 residues. Germline V gives CDR1 SGHRS, CDR2 YFSETQ. The CDR3 here is CASSVGNEQFF. The CDR3, as DNA: TGCGCCAGCAGTGTAGGCAATGAGCAGTTCTTC.

The chain recombines TRBV5-5 with TRBJ2-7; D not resolved. CDR1 SGHKS and CDR2 YYEKEE come from the germline V gene (reference sequence). This CDR3 has 12 amino acids. The V gene lost 4 bases and the J gene lost 2 bases, with 7 bases spanning the gap. CDR3 nucleotides: TGTGCCAGCAGCCGCGGTCCCTACGAGCAGTACTTC. Amino acids: CASSRGPYEQYF.

The chain employs TRBV7-2 and TRBJ1-1; the D gene is possibly TRBD1 (5 bases). The V end was cut by 5 bases, the J end by 4 bases, with 11 bases between. Germline-derived CDR1 and CDR2 are SGHTA and FQGNSA. The CDR3 has 13 residues. This CDR3 is CASSPTGGTEAFF. The DNA of the CDR3 is TGTGCCAGCAGCCCCACGGGGGGCACTGAAGCTTTCTTT.

The chain links TRBV29-1 to TRBJ2-1; D not certain. Trimming shortened V by 6 bases and J by 7 bases, and 13 bases separated the two germline ends. The CDR3 length is 12 residues. Germline V lookup: CDR1 SQVTM, CDR2 ANQGSEA. Written as DNA, the CDR3 is TGCAGCGTCGCCCTGGACCGAAATGAGCAGTTCTTC. Translating gives CSVALDRNEQFF.

V is TRBV4-2 and J is TRBJ2-2; D could derive from TRBD1 or TRBD2 (5 bases each). Germline CDR1 is LGHNA and CDR2 is YNFKEQ. V was shortened by 0 bases and J by 2 bases, with 7 bases between the two germline ends. This CDR3 is built from 15 residues. This chain's CDR3 is CASSQERGNTGELFF. DNA of the CDR3: TGTGCCAGCAGCCAAGAGAGGGGAAACACCGGGGAGCTGTTTTTT.

This clone showed up just once. The genes are TRBV7-6 and TRBJ2-6; no definite D call. The CDR3 is 15 residues long. V was trimmed by 2 bases and J by 0 bases, leaving 5 bases between them. The germline V gene has CDR1 SGHVS and CDR2 FNYEAQ. CDR3 protein: CASSLLDSGANVLTF. As DNA, the CDR3 is TGTGCCAGCAGCTTATTGGACTCTGGGGCCAACGTCCTGACTTTC. The variable domain in full, completed from reference TRBV7-6 and TRBJ2-6, reads GAGVSQSPRYKVTKRGQDVALRCDPISGHVSLYWYRQALGQGPEFLTYFNYEAQQDKSGLPNDRFSAERPEGSISTLTIQRTEQRDSAMYRCASSLLDSGANVLTFGAGSRLTVL.

The V gene is TRBV14, the J gene TRBJ1-2; D unclear. Germline V CDR1 and CDR2: SGHDN, FVKESK. There are 12 residues in the CDR3. The V and J ends lost 2 bases and 5 bases respectively, with 6 bases between them. DNA for the CDR3: TGTGCCAGCAGCCAAAGGACGTATGGCTACACCTTC. The encoded protein is CASSQRTYGYTF.

V is TRBV5-1 and J is TRBJ1-4; 7 positions match TRBD1. Germline V gene sequence: CDR1 SGHRS, CDR2 YFSETQ. This CDR3 is built from 15 residues. The trim removed 3 bases at V and 6 bases at J, leaving 8 bases unmatched. CDR3 DNA: TGCGCCAGCAGCTCCGACAGGGCAGTGGATGAAAAACTGTTTTTT. Translating it yields CASSSDRAVDEKLFF.

V gene TRBV27 combines with J gene TRBJ2-5; D is perhaps TRBD1 or TRBD2 (5 bases each). CDR3 length: 13 residues. Between the trimmed V and J ends, which lost 5 bases and 4 bases, there was a span of 11 bases. Germline lookup yields CDR1 MNHEY and CDR2 SMNVEV (reference sequence). The CDR3 bases are TGTGCCAGCAGTCAGAGAGGGGCAGAGACCCAGTACTTC. Protein sequence: CASSQRGAETQYF.

V usage is TRBV2 and J usage is TRBJ1-5; 7 bases map to TRBD1. V shed 6 bases, J shed 6 bases, and the junction held 8 bases outside the gene matches. CDR1 SNHLY and CDR2 FYNNEI come from the germline V gene. The CDR3 extends over 14 amino acids. CDR3: CASSLEGAGQPQHF. In nucleotides, the CDR3 is TGTGCCAGCAGCCTCGAGGGGGCCGGTCAGCCCCAGCATTTT.

CDR3 sequence (DNA): TGTGCCAGCAGTTTAGGGAGATACGAGCAGTACTTC. Translation: CASSLGRYEQYF. The chain recombines TRBV28 with TRBJ2-7; D perhaps matches TRBD2 (5 bases). The CDR3 runs 12 residues. V was shortened by 2 bases and J by 4 bases, with 6 bases between the two germline ends. Germline CDR1 and CDR2: MDHEN and SYDVKM. Using reference TRBV28 and TRBJ2-7 for the parts outside the CDR3, the full variable domain is DVKVTQSSRYLVKRTGEKVFLECVQDMDHENMFWYRQDPGLGLRLIYFSYDVKMKEKGDIPEGYSVSREKKERFSLILESASTNQTSMYLCASSLGRYEQYFGPGTRLTVT.

The chain combines TRBV21-1 with TRBJ1-5. TRBV21-1 constitutes a pseudogene. CDR3 length: 12 amino acids. The CDR3 sequence: CASKASNQPQHF. The CDR3 DNA is TGTGCCAGCAAAGCAAGCAATCAGCCCCAGCATTTT.

CDR3 residues: CASSVTINRDGYTF. The CDR3 bases are TGTGCCAGCAGTGTAACGATCAACAGGGATGGCTACACCTTC. The chain has TRBV25-1 and TRBJ1-2, with D possibly TRBD1 on 6 matching bases. Trimming pared 4 bases from V and 6 bases from J, leaving 15 bases between. There are 14 residues in the CDR3. Germline assignment: CDR1 MGHDK and CDR2 SYGVNS.

The chain is built from TRBV7-9 and TRBJ1-4; a weak D match, TRBD1 (6 bases). Looked up from germline, CDR1 is SEHNR and CDR2 is FQNEAQ (reference sequence). The CDR3 totals 16 residues. V lost 1 base and J lost 2, with 11 bases in between. CDR3 loop: CASSLGAGDTNEKLFF. The CDR3 DNA follows: TGTGCCAGCAGCTTAGGTGCAGGGGACACTAATGAAAAACTGTTTTTT. Using reference TRBV7-9 and TRBJ1-4 for the parts outside the CDR3, the full variable domain is DTGVSQNPRHKITKRGQNVTFRCDPISEHNRLYWYRQTLGQGPEFLTYFQNEAQLEKSRLLSDRFSAERPKGSFSTLEIQRTEQGDSAMYLCASSLGAGDTNEKLFFGSGTQLSVL.